The 21 T cell receptor beta chains presented below share a single source sample, sequenced in a study of spatial heterogeneity in lung cancer. Time point described: sample taken at primary tumor resection. TCRdb independently ran MiXCR on the 5' RACE reads; one entry per CDR3 protein. The table shows around 63,000 distinct CDR3 sequences, with under 7.5% occurring only once. Sequenced here: PBMCs, sampled at surgery. The origin of the receptors is a female donor with early-stage non-small cell lung cancer.

V gene TRBV2 combines with J gene TRBJ2-5; D possibly matches TRBD1 or TRBD2 (5 bases each). Trimming took off 9 bases at V and 4 bases at J, with 12 bases between the two ends. This CDR3 spans 12 amino acids. Per the germline V gene, CDR1 is SNHLY and CDR2 is FYNNEI. DNA of the CDR3: TGTGCCAGGGGGCCCGGGGCAGAGACCCAGTACTTC. It yields the protein CARGPGAETQYF.

As regards this clonotype: A read error is possible here, since a much larger clone lies one base away. The genes are TRBV6-5 and TRBJ1-2; 7 bases match TRBD1. Germline V lookup: CDR1 MNHEY, CDR2 SVGAGI. CDR3 length: 15 amino acids. The DNA for the CDR3 is TGTGCCAGCAGACTAGGACAGGAAGCTAACTATGGCCACACCTTC. It is translated as CASRLGQEANYGHTF.

The rearrangement links TRBV28 to TRBJ2-4; the match to TRBD1 covers 7 bases. CDR3 length equals 16 residues. The trim removed 5 bases at V and 8 bases at J, leaving 15 bases unmatched. In germline, CDR1 is MDHEN, CDR2 SYDVKM. The CDR3 loop reads CASSLPTPDRRDIQYF. CDR3 in DNA: TGTGCCAGCAGTCTACCCACCCCGGACAGGCGGGACATTCAGTACTTC.

Only a few counts were recorded for this clonotype. The J gene is TRBJ1-1, the V gene TRBV5-4, with 7 bases identical to TRBD1. Germline CDR1 SGHNT, CDR2 YYREEE (reference sequence). With V trimmed by 2 bases and J by 2 bases, 3 bases remained unmatched. The CDR3 runs 14 residues. The CDR3 bases are TGTGCCAGCAGCTTTGACAGGGCCAACACTGAAGCTTTCTTT. Translated: CASSFDRANTEAFF.

This clonotype was recorded many times. The chain recombines TRBV24-1 with TRBJ2-3; 10 bases map to TRBD2. The CDR3 runs 15 residues. Per the germline V gene, CDR1 is KGHDR and CDR2 is SFDVKD. V trimming: 4 bases; J trimming: 4 bases; junction bases outside the gene matches: 4. As DNA, the CDR3 is TGTGCCACCAGTGAAGGGACTAGCGATGCAGATACGCAGTATTTT. Translation gives CATSEGTSDADTQYF.

This clonotype appeared many times. The chain couples TRBV11-2 to TRBJ2-2; the D gene is possibly TRBD2 (5 bases). Germline V lookup: CDR1 SGHAT, CDR2 FQNNGV. The CDR3 is 16 residues long. The germline V and J ends were trimmed by 2 bases and 1 base, with 11 bases remaining between them. This chain's CDR3 is CASSLHSGVNTGELFF. CDR3 DNA: TGTGCCAGCAGCTTACACTCCGGGGTGAACACCGGGGAGCTGTTTTTT. Complete variable domain (other parts from reference TRBV11-2 and TRBJ2-2): EAGVAQSPRYKIIEKRQSVAFWCNPISGHATLYWYQQILGQGPKLLIQFQNNGVVDDSQLPKDRFSAERLKGVDSTLKIQPAKLEDSAVYLCASSLHSGVNTGELFFGEGSRLTVL.

This clonotype has ten or more counts. The chain links TRBV18 to TRBJ1-1; D possibly corresponds to TRBD1 (5 bases). The V end lost 3 bases, the J end lost 1 base, and 9 bases lay between the germline ends. The germline CDR1 and CDR2 sequences are KGHSH and LQKENI. There are 14 residues in the CDR3. DNA of the CDR3: TGTGCCAGCTCACCGATAGGGGCGAACACTGAAGCTTTCTTT. It specifies CASSPIGANTEAFF.

This clonotype was found many times. The chain is built from TRBV2 and TRBJ1-5, with a weak D call TRBD1 (5 bases). The CDR3 has 15 residues. With 4 bases removed from V and 4 bases from J, the gap between germline ends came to 14 bases. CDR1 and CDR2 (germline): SNHLY, FYNNEI. The CDR3 sequence: CASSVERDPNQPQHF. The CDR3 DNA sequence: TGTGCCAGCAGTGTTGAAAGGGACCCGAATCAGCCCCAGCATTTT. Variable domain in full (rest from reference TRBV2 and TRBJ1-5): EPEVTQTPSHQVTQMGQEVILRCVPISNHLYFYWYRQILGQKVEFLVSFYNNEISEKSEIFDDQFSVERPDGSNFTLKIRSTKLEDSAMYFCASSVERDPNQPQHFGDGTRLSIL.

This clonotype was seen many times. The V and J genes are TRBV29-1 and TRBJ1-1; D not certain. The CDR3 has 15 amino acids. CDR1 and CDR2 from the germline V gene are SQVTM and ANQGSEA. V lost 4 bases to trimming and J lost 0 bases, with 15 bases between them. CDR3 loop: CSVVPAGFMNTEAFF. For the CDR3, the DNA is TGCAGCGTTGTCCCCGCAGGTTTCATGAACACTGAAGCTTTCTTT.

This chain uses TRBV20-1 with TRBJ2-1, with D maybe TRBD2 (7 bases). Trimming removed 5 bases at V and 5 bases at J, with 19 bases between. The CDR3 totals 15 residues. Germline assignment: CDR1 DFQATT and CDR2 SNEGSKA (reference sequence). CDR3 amino acids: CSAEGGPGSNNEQFF. The DNA for the CDR3 is TGCAGTGCTGAGGGGGGGCCGGGTTCTAACAATGAGCAGTTCTTC.

This clonotype appeared many times. V and J are TRBV3-1 and TRBJ2-7, with D tentatively TRBD2 (6 bases). The CDR3 has 15 residues. The V and J ends lost 4 bases and 5 bases respectively, with 18 bases between them. Germline lookup yields CDR1 LGHDT and CDR2 YNNKEL (reference sequence). The CDR3 region is CASSPGTSTLDEQYF. CDR3 in DNA: TGTGCCAGCAGCCCAGGGACTTCCACTCTGGACGAGCAGTACTTC.

There are a few counts of this clonotype. The genes are TRBV7-8 and TRBJ1-1, with 9 positions matching TRBD1. The V gene end was trimmed by 5 bases and the J gene end by 8 bases; junction bases not matched to a gene: 15. Germline-derived CDR1 and CDR2 are SGHVS and FQNEAQ. CDR3 length: 16 amino acids. This CDR3 is CASSPYRTGVYREAFF. CDR3 bases: TGTGCCAGCAGCCCCTACAGGACAGGGGTATACAGGGAAGCTTTCTTT.

CDR3 bases: TGCAGTGCTAGAGATCCAATAGTGGGAGGGCCCTACGAGCAGTACTTC. It encodes CSARDPIVGGPYEQYF. The V and J genes are TRBV20-1 and TRBJ2-7; TRBD2 matches at 7 bases. Per the germline V gene, CDR1 is DFQATT and CDR2 is SNEGSKA (reference sequence). The CDR3 is 16 amino acids. Trimming at V came to 0 bases and at J to 2 bases, leaving 10 bases not matched to a gene.

This clonotype was counted many times. This chain joins TRBV29-1 and TRBJ1-1; D is unclear. The V end lost 6 bases, the J end lost 0 bases, and 8 bases lay between the germline ends. The CDR3 has 12 residues. CDR1 is SQVTM and CDR2 is ANQGSEA in the germline V gene. This CDR3 reads CSVTPMNTEAFF. As DNA, the CDR3 is TGCAGCGTGACCCCCATGAACACTGAAGCTTTCTTT.

V gene TRBV7-6 combines with J gene TRBJ2-6, with D possibly matching TRBD1 (6 bases). The CDR3 runs 20 residues. Trimming cost V 5 bases and J 0 bases, with 23 bases left between them. Germline lookup yields CDR1 SGHVS and CDR2 FNYEAQ. CDR3 sequence (DNA): TGTGCCAGCAGCCTAAGGACCGCTGGACAGACCTTCTCTGGGGCCAACGTCCTGACTTTC. Its translation: CASSLRTAGQTFSGANVLTF.

The J gene is TRBJ1-2, the V gene TRBV19; 8 bases line up with TRBD1. Trimming cost V 7 bases and J 4 bases; bases outside gene matches: 8. The germline V gene encodes CDR1 LNHDA and CDR2 SQIVND (reference sequence). CDR3 length equals 14 residues. The CDR3 sequence: CASNQDRDGYGYTF. For the CDR3, the DNA is TGTGCCAGTAACCAGGACAGGGATGGCTATGGCTACACCTTC.

This clonotype has at least ten counts. The V gene is TRBV6-6, the J gene TRBJ2-2, with D tentatively TRBD2 (8 bases). Trimming cost V 0 bases and J 7 bases, with 18 bases left between them. Germline CDR1 and CDR2: MNHNY and SVGAGI (reference sequence). CDR3 length: 17 residues. The CDR3 DNA reads TGTGCCAGCAGTTACTCGAGTCGCGGGGGGACAGTCGGGGAGCTGTTTTTT. Encoded protein: CASSYSSRGGTVGELFF.

In DNA, the CDR3 is TGTGCCAGCAGTTTATCTCCGGGACAGGGTCGTGACTCGGAGGGCTACACCTTC. Its translation: CASSLSPGQGRDSEGYTF. The chain employs TRBV7-9 and TRBJ1-2, with 9 nucleotides matching TRBD1. V lost 6 bases, J lost 8 bases, and 22 bases stayed unmatched. Germline CDR1 is SEHNR and CDR2 is FQNEAQ (reference sequence). The CDR3 totals 18 residues. Drawing the rest from reference TRBV7-9 and TRBJ1-2, the complete variable domain is DTGVSQNPRHKITKRGQNVTFRCDPISEHNRLYWYRQTLGQGPEFLTYFQNEAQLEKSRLLSDRFSAERPKGSFSTLEIQRTEQGDSAMYLCASSLSPGQGRDSEGYTFGSGTRLTVV.

This clonotype was seen a few times. This chain joins TRBV11-2 and TRBJ2-1; maybe TRBD1 (6 bases). V was clipped by 3 bases and J by 2 bases, with 17 bases between them. The CDR3 totals 17 residues. Germline V gene sequence: CDR1 SGHAT, CDR2 FQNNGV. This CDR3 is CASSFATPGTPYNEQFF. CDR3 in DNA: TGTGCCAGCAGCTTCGCGACTCCCGGGACACCCTACAATGAGCAGTTCTTC.

In its sample, this clonotype was seen many times. This chain links TRBV19 with TRBJ2-3, with TRBD1 matching over 7 bases. V lost 6 bases and J lost 4; bases outside the gene matches: 7. Germline-derived CDR1 and CDR2 are LNHDA and SQIVND (reference sequence). This CDR3 is 14 amino acids long. The CDR3 loop is CASSLTGSADTQYF. The CDR3, as DNA: TGTGCCAGTAGCCTGACAGGGAGCGCAGATACGCAGTATTTT.

The chain uses TRBV11-2 and TRBJ2-5, with D perhaps given as TRBD1 or TRBD2 (5 bases each). Germline V lookup: CDR1 SGHAT, CDR2 FQNNGV. Trimming removed 5 bases from V and 1 base from J, with 11 bases in between. The CDR3 has 14 residues. The CDR3 loop is CASSLGTIQETQYF. Written as DNA, the CDR3 is TGTGCCAGCAGCCTAGGGACCATCCAAGAGACCCAGTACTTC.